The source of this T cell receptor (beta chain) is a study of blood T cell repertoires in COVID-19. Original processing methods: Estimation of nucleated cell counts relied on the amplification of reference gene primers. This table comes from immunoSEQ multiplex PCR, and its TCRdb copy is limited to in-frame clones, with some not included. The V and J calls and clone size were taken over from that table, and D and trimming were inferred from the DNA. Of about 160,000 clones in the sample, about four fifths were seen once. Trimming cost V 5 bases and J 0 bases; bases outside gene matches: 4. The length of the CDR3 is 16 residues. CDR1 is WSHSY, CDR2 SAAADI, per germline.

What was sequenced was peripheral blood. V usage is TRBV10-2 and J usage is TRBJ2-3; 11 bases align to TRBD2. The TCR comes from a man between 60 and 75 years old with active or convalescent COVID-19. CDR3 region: CASSFSGGASTDTQYF. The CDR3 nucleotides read TGCGCCAGCAGTTTTAGCGGGGGGGCTAGCACAGATACGCAGTATTTT.